This T cell receptor beta chain was profiled in a study of OX40 agonist ivuxolimab in advanced cancers. Clones were read by immunoSEQ multiplex PCR, and TCRdb kept only the in-frame ones, dropping some. The sample yields some 60,000 clones, about 90% seen once. Trimming removed 3 bases at V and 5 bases at J, with 7 bases between. Germline V gene sequence: CDR1 KGHSH, CDR2 LQKENI. The CDR3 totals 13 residues. The rearrangement links TRBV18 to TRBJ1-4; D not resolved. The receptor comes from an adult with an advanced solid tumor such as melanoma, head and neck, liver or kidney cancer. The sample here was CD4+ or CD8+ T cells sorted from blood, taken in a trial of the OX40 agonist ivuxolimab. The CDR3, as DNA: TGTGCCAGCTCACCGCGGCAAAATGAAAAACTGTTTTTT. Its translation is CASSPRQNEKLFF.